The 24 T cell receptor beta chains below were found in one sample sequenced in a study of control samples from healthy donors and cancer patients (dated by TCRdb to about 2020). The library was built by means of the immunoSEQ multiplex PCR assay. Imported from immuneACCESS, the table was reduced by TCRdb to in-frame sequences with V and J called. These copies leave out some clones; in studies compared against another copy, an unresolved V gene accounts for under half, and the cause of the remainder is not known. This sample's records show 150,000 to 200,000 clones. The top ten hold more than 2% of the sample. The sample comprised blood. The receptor set was obtained from a woman aged 30 to 39 in good health.

The chain couples TRBV10-1 to TRBJ1-1; the D gene is possibly TRBD1 (5 bases). The germline V gene has CDR1 WNHNN and CDR2 SYGVQD (reference sequence). The CDR3 is 15 amino acids. V was cut by 3 bases and J by 3 bases, with 14 bases left in between. This chain's CDR3 is CASSDYALGDTEAFF. DNA for the CDR3: TGCGCCAGCAGTGATTACGCTCTAGGGGACACTGAAGCTTTCTTT.

V gene TRBV29-1 combines with J gene TRBJ2-3, with D hard to call. The CDR3 is made up of 11 amino acids. V gave up 6 bases and J gave up 2 bases, with 6 bases separating them. Germline-derived CDR1 and CDR2 are SQVTM and ANQGSEA. The DNA of the CDR3 is TGCAGCGTCCTATTCACAGATACGCAGTATTTT. Protein sequence: CSVLFTDTQYF.

V usage is TRBV18 and J usage is TRBJ1-1; D might be TRBD1 (6 bases). Germline-derived CDR1 and CDR2 are KGHSH and LQKENI. The CDR3 loop spans 14 amino acids. Trimming removed 6 bases at V and 4 bases at J, with 15 bases between. CDR3 region: CASSQRGGSTEAFF. In nucleotides, the CDR3 is TGTGCCAGCTCCCAAAGGGGGGGTAGCACTGAAGCTTTCTTT.

V is TRBV2 and J is TRBJ2-7; D is perhaps TRBD1 (5 bases). CDR3 length: 12 amino acids. Germline loops: CDR1 SNHLY, CDR2 FYNNEI. V lost 8 bases, J lost 6 bases, and 14 bases lay in between. The CDR3 reads CASADRPLEQYF. The CDR3 DNA follows: TGTGCCAGCGCCGACAGACCGCTCGAGCAGTACTTC.

The rearrangement links TRBV5-6 to TRBJ2-3; D is possibly TRBD2 (5 bases). The germline V gene encodes CDR1 SGHDT and CDR2 YYEEEE. CDR3 length equals 16 residues. V lost 4 bases to trimming and J lost 0 bases, with 15 bases between them. The CDR3 protein is CASSLIGVASTDTQYF. CDR3 nucleotides: TGTGCCAGCAGCCTTATCGGGGTTGCTAGCACAGATACGCAGTATTTT.

The chain links TRBV23-1 to TRBJ2-4, with D unresolved. TRBV23-1 is assigned to the ORF class and has an uncertain function. The CDR3 spans 16 residues. The ends were cut back, 7 bases at V and 1 base at J, with 17 bases in the middle. The CDR3 sequence is CASTTRAFGAKNIQYF. CDR3 bases: TGCGCCAGCACCACCCGGGCCTTCGGGGCCAAAAACATTCAGTACTTC.

The V call is TRBV14, the J call TRBJ2-5; 7 nucleotides agree with TRBD1. CDR1 is SGHDN, CDR2 FVKESK, per germline. The CDR3 sequence is 17 residues long. Trimming at V came to 1 base and at J to 2 bases, leaving 10 bases not matched to a gene. The CDR3 loop is CASSQGAAYRGQETQYF. The CDR3 DNA reads TGTGCCAGCAGCCAAGGAGCCGCGTACAGGGGTCAAGAGACCCAGTACTTC.

This chain joins TRBV27 and TRBJ1-1; D unclear. The CDR3 is made up of 13 amino acids. Deletions cut 1 base from V and 3 bases from J, with 6 bases between. The germline V gene has CDR1 MNHEY and CDR2 SMNVEV (reference sequence). CDR3 coding DNA: TGTGCCAGCAGTTTATTCTGGGACACTGAAGCTTTCTTT. Its translation is CASSLFWDTEAFF.

The CDR3 reads CASGPSGGVNTGELFF. CDR3 DNA sequence: TGTGCCAGTGGGCCTAGCGGGGGGGTGAACACCGGGGAGCTGTTTTTT. The chain is built from TRBV28 and TRBJ2-2; the match to TRBD2 covers 12 bases. Germline CDR1 reads MDHEN; CDR2 reads SYDVKM. CDR3 length equals 16 residues. V lost 9 bases to trimming and J lost 1 base; unmatched junction nucleotides: 6.

This sequence joins TRBV25-1 and TRBJ1-5, with a weak D call TRBD1 (5 bases). Deletions cut 6 bases from V and 0 bases from J, with 12 bases between. Germline CDR1 and CDR2: MGHDK and SYGVNS. This CDR3 region has 15 residues. CDR3 region: CASSQGGSSNQPQHF. CDR3 bases: TGTGCCAGCAGCCAGGGAGGGAGTAGCAATCAGCCCCAGCATTTT.

V usage is TRBV10-3 and J usage is TRBJ1-4, with 7 nucleotides matching TRBD1. V trimming: 6 bases; J trimming: 6 bases; junction bases outside the gene matches: 7. CDR3 length equals 14 residues. Germline CDR1 and CDR2: ENHRY and SYGVKD. The CDR3 region is CAIRDGTADEKLFF. As DNA, the CDR3 is TGTGCCATCAGGGACGGGACAGCGGATGAAAAACTGTTTTTT.

The chain combines TRBV29-1 with TRBJ1-1, with TRBD1 matching 7 bases. The length of the CDR3 is 13 residues. Germline lookup yields CDR1 SQVTM and CDR2 ANQGSEA. The junction had 10 bases not matched to a gene; V was cut back by 4 bases and J by 8 bases. CDR3 DNA: TGCAGCGTTGGTCTGGGGCAGGGGGACGAAGCTTTCTTT. It specifies CSVGLGQGDEAFF.

The chain links TRBV7-9 to TRBJ2-5; either TRBD1 or TRBD2 may fit D (5 bases each). The V end was cut by 5 bases, the J end by 2 bases, with 12 bases between. Germline V gives CDR1 SEHNR, CDR2 FQNEAQ (reference sequence). This CDR3 spans 14 amino acids. DNA of the CDR3: TGTGCCAGCAGCCAGGGACGTTGGCAAGAGACCCAGTACTTC. Translating gives CASSQGRWQETQYF.

This rearrangement joins TRBV7-2 to TRBJ1-5; D not certain. CDR1 and CDR2 (germline): SGHTA, FQGNSA. V lost 2 bases and J lost 4, with 9 bases in between. This CDR3 contains 14 residues. The CDR3 region has the DNA TGTGCCAGCAGCTTACACGGACTAAATCAGCCCCAGCATTTT. Translation: CASSLHGLNQPQHF.

V and J are TRBV4-1 and TRBJ2-5; TRBD2 agrees at 7 bases. This CDR3 has 16 residues. The J segment lost 4 bases and the V segment lost 1 base, leaving 9 bases of the junction unmatched. CDR1 is MGHRA and CDR2 is YSYEKL in the germline V gene. The CDR3 reads CASSQALGGLRETQYF. The CDR3 DNA reads as TGCGCCAGCAGCCAAGCTCTGGGGGGGTTAAGAGAGACCCAGTACTTC.

The CDR3 here is CASSWALWGNQPQHF. The CDR3 DNA is TGTGCCAGCAGTTGGGCGCTTTGGGGCAATCAGCCCCAGCATTTT. This chain uses TRBV27 with TRBJ1-5; the D is unclear. With 4 bases removed from V and 2 bases from J, the gap between germline ends came to 12 bases. The length of the CDR3 is 15 residues. From germline, CDR1 is MNHEY and CDR2 SMNVEV (reference sequence).

The rearrangement uses TRBV5-5 and TRBJ1-4; no reliable D call. V lost 4 bases and J lost 5, with 15 bases in between. Per the germline V gene, CDR1 is SGHKS and CDR2 is YYEKEE (reference sequence). There are 15 residues in the CDR3. The DNA of the CDR3 is TGTGCCAGCAGCCCTTACAGCGCCCTCAATGAAAAACTGTTTTTT. Protein: CASSPYSALNEKLFF.

The V and J genes are TRBV7-8 and TRBJ1-1; D remains unclear. V was cut by 2 bases and J by 2 bases, with 9 bases left in between. This CDR3 spans 14 amino acids. Germline V gene sequence: CDR1 SGHVS, CDR2 FQNEAQ. The CDR3, as DNA: TGTGCCAGCAGCTTAAAGGGCTTCAACACTGAAGCTTTCTTT. This sequence encodes CASSLKGFNTEAFF.

The V and J genes are TRBV28 and TRBJ1-2; D remains unclear. Trimming pared 8 bases from V and 3 bases from J, leaving 19 bases between. Germline CDR1 MDHEN, CDR2 SYDVKM. The CDR3 consists of 15 residues. In DNA, the CDR3 is TGTGCCAGCGGGTCTATTGGAACGGACTACTATGGCTACACCTTC. Translating gives CASGSIGTDYYGYTF.

The chain uses TRBV29-1 and TRBJ2-1; either TRBD1 or TRBD2 may supply D (6 bases each). This CDR3 is built from 17 residues. V was clipped by 0 bases and J by 0 bases, with 15 bases between them. Looked up from germline, CDR1 is SQVTM and CDR2 is ANQGSEA. The CDR3 sequence is CSVEDWPRGRSYNEQFF. The CDR3 DNA reads as TGCAGCGTTGAAGATTGGCCTCGGGGGCGCTCCTACAATGAGCAGTTCTTC.

The chain combines TRBV28 with TRBJ1-4; D possibly corresponds to TRBD1 (6 bases). CDR1 and CDR2 (germline): MDHEN, SYDVKM. The V end was cut by 4 bases, the J end by 0 bases, with 9 bases between. This CDR3 contains 15 residues. The DNA of the CDR3 is TGTGCCAGCAGTTCCGGACAGCCAACTAATGAAAAACTGTTTTTT. It is translated as CASSSGQPTNEKLFF.

As DNA, the CDR3 is TGTGCCAGCAGTTTATCGTCGGGGACTCAAGAGACCCAGTACTTC. Residues: CASSLSSGTQETQYF. The V gene is TRBV28, the J gene TRBJ2-5, with D possibly TRBD2 on 6 matching bases. Germline assignment: CDR1 MDHEN and CDR2 SYDVKM. V dropped 1 base and J dropped 2 bases, with 11 bases sitting between them. There are 15 residues in the CDR3.

This chain joins TRBV14 and TRBJ1-5; no reliable D call. CDR3 length: 13 residues. The germline V and J ends were trimmed by 0 bases and 10 bases, with 10 bases remaining between them. The germline V gene encodes CDR1 SGHDN and CDR2 FVKESK. DNA for the CDR3: TGTGCCAGCAGCCAAGAGATAGCAGGCCCCCAGCATTTT. Translating gives CASSQEIAGPQHF. Full variable domain (missing parts from reference TRBV14 and TRBJ1-5): EAGVTQFPSHSVIEKGQTVTLRCDPISGHDNLYWYRRVMGKEIKFLLHFVKESKQDESGMPNNRFLAERTGGTYSTLKVQPAELEDSGVYFCASSQEIAGPQHFGDGTRLSIL.

This chain links TRBV19 with TRBJ2-3, with unresolved D. The CDR3 has 11 amino acids. Germline loops: CDR1 LNHDA, CDR2 SQIVND (reference sequence). V shed 6 bases and J shed 4 bases, with 5 bases lying between them. Here the CDR3 DNA reads TGTGCCAGTAGATCGGCAGATACGCAGTATTTT. Its translation: CASRSADTQYF.